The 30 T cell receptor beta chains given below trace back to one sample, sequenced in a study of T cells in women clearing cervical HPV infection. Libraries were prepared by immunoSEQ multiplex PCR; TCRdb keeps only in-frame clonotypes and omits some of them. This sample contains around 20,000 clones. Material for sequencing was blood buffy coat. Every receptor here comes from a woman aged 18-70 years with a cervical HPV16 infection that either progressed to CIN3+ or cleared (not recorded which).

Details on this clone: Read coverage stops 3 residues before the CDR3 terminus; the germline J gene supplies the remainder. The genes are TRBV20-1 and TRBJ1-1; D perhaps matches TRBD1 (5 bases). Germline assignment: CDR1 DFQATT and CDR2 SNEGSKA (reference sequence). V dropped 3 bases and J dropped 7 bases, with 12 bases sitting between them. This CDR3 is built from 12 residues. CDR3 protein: CSAREDGHEAFF. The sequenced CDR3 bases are TGCAGTGCTAGGGAGGACGGACATGAA.

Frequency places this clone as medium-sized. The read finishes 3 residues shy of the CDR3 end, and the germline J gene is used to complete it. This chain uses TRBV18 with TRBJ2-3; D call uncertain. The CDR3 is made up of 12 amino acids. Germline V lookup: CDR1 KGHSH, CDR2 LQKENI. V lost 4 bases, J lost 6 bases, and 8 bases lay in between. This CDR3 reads CASSRTRDTQYF. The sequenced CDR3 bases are TGTGCCAGCTCACGCACAAGGGATACG.

The part of the CDR3 DNA that was read is TGTGCCTGGAGTCCTAGCGGGGGCGCAGATACC. Translating it yields CAWSPSGGADT. The CDR3 reads in full as CAWSPSGGADTYTF. The chain recombines TRBV30 with TRBJ1-2, with a weak D call TRBD1 (6 bases). Coverage ceases 3 residues before the CDR3 finishes, and the germline J gene fills in the end. Germline lookup yields CDR1 GTSNPN and CDR2 SVGIG (reference sequence). The CDR3 covers 14 residues. Full variable domain (outside the CDR3, taken from reference TRBV30 and TRBJ1-2): SQTIHQWPATLVQPVGSPLSLECTVEGTSNPNLYWYRQAAGRGLQLLFYSVGIGQISSEVPQNLSASRPQDRQFILSSKKLLLSDSGFYLCAWSPSGGADTYTFGSGTRLTVV.

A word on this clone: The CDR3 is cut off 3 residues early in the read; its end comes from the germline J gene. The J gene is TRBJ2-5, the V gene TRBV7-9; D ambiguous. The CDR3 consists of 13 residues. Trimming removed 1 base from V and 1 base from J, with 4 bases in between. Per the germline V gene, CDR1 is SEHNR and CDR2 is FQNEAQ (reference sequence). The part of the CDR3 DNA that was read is TGTGCCAGCAGCTTAGTTCTCCAAGAGACC. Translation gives CASSLVLQET. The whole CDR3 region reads CASSLVLQETQYF.

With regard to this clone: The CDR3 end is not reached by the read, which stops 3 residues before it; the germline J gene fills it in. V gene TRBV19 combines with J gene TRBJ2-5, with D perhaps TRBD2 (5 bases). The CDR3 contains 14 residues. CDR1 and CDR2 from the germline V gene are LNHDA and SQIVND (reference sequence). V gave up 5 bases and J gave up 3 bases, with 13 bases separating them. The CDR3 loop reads CASSWSGSEETQYF. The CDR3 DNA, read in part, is TGTGCCAGTAGTTGGTCGGGGTCAGAAGAGACC.

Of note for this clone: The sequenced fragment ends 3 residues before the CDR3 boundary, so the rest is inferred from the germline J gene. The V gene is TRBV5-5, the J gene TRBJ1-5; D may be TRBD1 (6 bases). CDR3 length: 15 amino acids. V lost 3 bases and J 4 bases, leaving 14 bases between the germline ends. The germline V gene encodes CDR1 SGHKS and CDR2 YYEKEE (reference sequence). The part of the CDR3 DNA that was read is TGTGCCAGCAGCTGGGGCGGGGGGCGGAATCAGCCC. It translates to CASSWGGGRNQP. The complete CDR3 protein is CASSWGGGRNQPQHF.

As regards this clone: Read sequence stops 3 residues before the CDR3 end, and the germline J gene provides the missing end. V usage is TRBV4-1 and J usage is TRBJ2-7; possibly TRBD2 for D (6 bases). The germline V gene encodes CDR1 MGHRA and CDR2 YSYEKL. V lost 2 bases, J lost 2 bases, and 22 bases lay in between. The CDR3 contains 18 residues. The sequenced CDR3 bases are TGCGCCAGCAGCCAACTACTAGGAGGCCAGGGACTCCCCTACGAG. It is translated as CASSQLLGGQGLPYE. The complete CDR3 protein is CASSQLLGGQGLPYEQYF.

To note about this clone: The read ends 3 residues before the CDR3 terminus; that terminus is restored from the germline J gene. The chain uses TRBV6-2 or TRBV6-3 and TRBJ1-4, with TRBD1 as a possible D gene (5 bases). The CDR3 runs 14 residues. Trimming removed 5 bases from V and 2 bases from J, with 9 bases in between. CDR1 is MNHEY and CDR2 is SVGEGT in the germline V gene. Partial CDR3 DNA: TGTGCCAGCAGTCCGGACATTACTAATGAAAAA. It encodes CASSPDITNEK. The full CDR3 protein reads CASSPDITNEKLFF.

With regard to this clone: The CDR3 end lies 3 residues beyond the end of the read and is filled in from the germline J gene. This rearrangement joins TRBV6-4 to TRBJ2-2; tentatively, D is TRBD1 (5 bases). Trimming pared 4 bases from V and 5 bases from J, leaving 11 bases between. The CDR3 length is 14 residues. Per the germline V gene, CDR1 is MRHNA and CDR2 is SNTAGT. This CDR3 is CASSVQGVTGELFF. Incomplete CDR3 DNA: TGTGCCAGCAGTGTCCAGGGTGTTACCGGGGAG.

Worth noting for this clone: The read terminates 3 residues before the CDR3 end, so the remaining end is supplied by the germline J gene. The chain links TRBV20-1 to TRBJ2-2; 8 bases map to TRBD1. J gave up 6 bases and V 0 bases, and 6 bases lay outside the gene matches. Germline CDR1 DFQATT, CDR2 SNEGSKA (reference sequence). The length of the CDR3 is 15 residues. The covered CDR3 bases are TGCAGTGCTAGAGATCCCCAGGGGGCCGCCGGGGAG. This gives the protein CSARDPQGAAGE. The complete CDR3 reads CSARDPQGAAGELFF.

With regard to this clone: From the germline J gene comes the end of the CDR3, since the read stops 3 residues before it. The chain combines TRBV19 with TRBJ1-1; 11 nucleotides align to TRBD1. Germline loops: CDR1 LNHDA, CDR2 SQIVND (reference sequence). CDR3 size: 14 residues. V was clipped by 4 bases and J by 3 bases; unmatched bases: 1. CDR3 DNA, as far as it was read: TGTGCCAGTAGTAGGGACAGGGGGTACACTGAA. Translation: CASSRDRGYTE. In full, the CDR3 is CASSRDRGYTEAFF.

The CDR3: CASSAGQWFEQFF. The sequenced part of the CDR3 DNA is TGTGCCAGCAGCGCGGGACAGTGGTTTGAG. The chain carries TRBV3-1 (or the pseudogene TRBV3-2) and TRBJ2-1; D perhaps matches TRBD1 (7 bases). The CDR3 end falls 3 residues outside the read, so it is completed with the germline J gene. The CDR3 runs to 13 residues. Looked up from germline, CDR1 is LGHDT and CDR2 is YNNKEL (reference sequence). V lost 5 bases, J lost 9 bases, and 14 bases lay in between.

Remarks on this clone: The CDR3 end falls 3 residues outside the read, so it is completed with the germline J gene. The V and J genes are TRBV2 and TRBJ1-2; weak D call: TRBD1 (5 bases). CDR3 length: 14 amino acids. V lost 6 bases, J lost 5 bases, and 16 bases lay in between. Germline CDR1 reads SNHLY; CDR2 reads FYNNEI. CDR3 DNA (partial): TGTGCCAGCAGGTCTTCCGGGGGGGGTTATGGC. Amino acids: CASRSSGGGYG. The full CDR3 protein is CASRSSGGGYGYTF.

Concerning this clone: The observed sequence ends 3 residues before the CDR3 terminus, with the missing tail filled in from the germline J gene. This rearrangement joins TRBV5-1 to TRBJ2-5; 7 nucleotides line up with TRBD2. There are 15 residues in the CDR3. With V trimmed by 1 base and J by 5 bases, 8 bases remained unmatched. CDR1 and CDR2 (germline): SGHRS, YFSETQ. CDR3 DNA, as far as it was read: TGCGCCAGCAGCTTGATGGGCGGGGAGGGGGAGACC. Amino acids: CASSLMGGEGET. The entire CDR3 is CASSLMGGEGETQYF.

CDR3 DNA (partial): TGTGCCACCAGCTATCGGACTGTCCAAGAGACC. It specifies CATSYRTVQET. The whole CDR3 reads CATSYRTVQETQYF. This chain connects TRBV15 to TRBJ2-5; a possible D gene is TRBD2 (5 bases). The read gets to within 3 residues of the CDR3 end, and the germline J gene fills in the rest. Trimming removed 5 bases at V and 1 base at J, with 11 bases between. Germline CDR1 LNHNV, CDR2 YYDKDF (reference sequence). CDR3 length equals 14 residues.

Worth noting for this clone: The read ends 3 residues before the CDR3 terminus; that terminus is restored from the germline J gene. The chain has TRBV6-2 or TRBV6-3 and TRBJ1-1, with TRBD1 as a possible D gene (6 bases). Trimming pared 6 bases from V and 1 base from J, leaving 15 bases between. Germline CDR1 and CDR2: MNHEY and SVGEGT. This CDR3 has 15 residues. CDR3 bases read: TGTGCCAGCAGCATTTCGGGGGGGCAGAACACTGAA. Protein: CASSISGGQNTE. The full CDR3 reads CASSISGGQNTEAFF.

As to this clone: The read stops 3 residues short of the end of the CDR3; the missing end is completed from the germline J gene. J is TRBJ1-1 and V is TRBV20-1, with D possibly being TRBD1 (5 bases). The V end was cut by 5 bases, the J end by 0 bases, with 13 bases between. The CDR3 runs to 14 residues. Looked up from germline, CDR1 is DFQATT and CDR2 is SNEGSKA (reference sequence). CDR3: CSAVKGAMNTEAFF. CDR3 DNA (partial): TGCAGTGCTGTTAAAGGGGCTATGAACACTGAA.

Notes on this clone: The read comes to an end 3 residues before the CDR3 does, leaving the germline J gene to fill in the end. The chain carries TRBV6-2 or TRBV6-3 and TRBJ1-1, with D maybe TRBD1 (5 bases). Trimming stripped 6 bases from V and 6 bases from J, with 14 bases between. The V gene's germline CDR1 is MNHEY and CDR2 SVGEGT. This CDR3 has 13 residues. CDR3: CASRGADWAEAFF. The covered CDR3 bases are TGTGCCAGCAGAGGGGCCGACTGGGCTGAA.

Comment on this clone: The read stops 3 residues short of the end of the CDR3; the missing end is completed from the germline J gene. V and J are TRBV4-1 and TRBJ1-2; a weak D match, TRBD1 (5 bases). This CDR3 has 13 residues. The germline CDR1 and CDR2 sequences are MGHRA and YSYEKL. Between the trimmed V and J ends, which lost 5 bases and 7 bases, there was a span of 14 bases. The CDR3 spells CASSSGLDFGYTF. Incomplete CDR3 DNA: TGCGCCAGCAGCTCGGGACTTGACTTTGGC.

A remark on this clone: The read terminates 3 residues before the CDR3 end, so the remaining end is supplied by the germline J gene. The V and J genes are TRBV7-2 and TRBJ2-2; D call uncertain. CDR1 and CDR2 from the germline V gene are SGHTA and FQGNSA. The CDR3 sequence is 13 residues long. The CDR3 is CASSLGASEKLFF. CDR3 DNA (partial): TGTGCCAGCAGCTTAGGGGCAAGTGAAAAG.

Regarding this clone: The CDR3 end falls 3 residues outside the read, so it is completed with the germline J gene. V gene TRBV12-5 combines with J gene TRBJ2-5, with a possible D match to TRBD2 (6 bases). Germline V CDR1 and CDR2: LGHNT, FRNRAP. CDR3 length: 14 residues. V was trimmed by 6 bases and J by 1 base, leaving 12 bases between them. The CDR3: CASGQGGSQETQYF. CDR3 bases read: TGTGCTAGTGGCCAGGGAGGAAGCCAAGAGACC.

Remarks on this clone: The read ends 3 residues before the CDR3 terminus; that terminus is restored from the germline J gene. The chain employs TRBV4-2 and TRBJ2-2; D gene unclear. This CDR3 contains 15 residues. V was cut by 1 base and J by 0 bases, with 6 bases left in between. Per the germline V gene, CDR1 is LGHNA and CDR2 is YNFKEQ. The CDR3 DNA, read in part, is TGTGCCAGCAGCCAAGGCCGCGCGAACACCGGGGAG. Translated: CASSQGRANTGE. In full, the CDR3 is CASSQGRANTGELFF.

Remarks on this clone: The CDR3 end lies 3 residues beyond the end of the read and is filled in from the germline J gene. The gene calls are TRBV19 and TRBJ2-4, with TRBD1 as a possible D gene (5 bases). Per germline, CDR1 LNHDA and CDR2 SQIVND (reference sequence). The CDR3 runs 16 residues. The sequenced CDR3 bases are TGTGCCAGTAGTATATCCCAGGGCTGGCTCGGAGATGGT. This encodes CASSISQGWLGDG. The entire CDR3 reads CASSISQGWLGDGQYF.

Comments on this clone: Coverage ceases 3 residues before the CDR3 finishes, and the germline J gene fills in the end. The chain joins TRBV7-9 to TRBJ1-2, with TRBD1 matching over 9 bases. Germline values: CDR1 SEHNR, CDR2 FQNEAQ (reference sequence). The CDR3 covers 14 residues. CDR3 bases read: TGTGCCAGCAGCTTAGCGGGGGGACAGGGCGAC. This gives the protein CASSLAGGQGD. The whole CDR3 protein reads CASSLAGGQGDYTF.

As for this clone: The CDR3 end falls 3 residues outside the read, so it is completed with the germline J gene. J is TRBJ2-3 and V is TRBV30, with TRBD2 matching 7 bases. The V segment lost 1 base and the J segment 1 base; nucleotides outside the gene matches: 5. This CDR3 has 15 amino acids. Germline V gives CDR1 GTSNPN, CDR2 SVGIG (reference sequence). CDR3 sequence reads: CAWSGSGVRTDTQYF. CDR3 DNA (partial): TGTGCCTGGAGTGGAAGCGGGGTCCGCACAGATACG. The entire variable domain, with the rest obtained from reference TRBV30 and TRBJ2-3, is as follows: SQTIHQWPATLVQPVGSPLSLECTVEGTSNPNLYWYRQAAGRGLQLLFYSVGIGQISSEVPQNLSASRPQDRQFILSSKKLLLSDSGFYLCAWSGSGVRTDTQYFGPGTRLTVL.

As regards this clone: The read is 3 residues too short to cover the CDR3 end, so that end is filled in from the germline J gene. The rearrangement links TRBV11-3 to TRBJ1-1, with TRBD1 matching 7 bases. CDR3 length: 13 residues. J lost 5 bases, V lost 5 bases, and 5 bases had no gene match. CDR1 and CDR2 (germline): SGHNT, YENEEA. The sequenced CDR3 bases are TGTGCCAGCAGCCCGGCAGGGGGGACTGAA. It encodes CASSPAGGTE. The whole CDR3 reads CASSPAGGTEAFF.

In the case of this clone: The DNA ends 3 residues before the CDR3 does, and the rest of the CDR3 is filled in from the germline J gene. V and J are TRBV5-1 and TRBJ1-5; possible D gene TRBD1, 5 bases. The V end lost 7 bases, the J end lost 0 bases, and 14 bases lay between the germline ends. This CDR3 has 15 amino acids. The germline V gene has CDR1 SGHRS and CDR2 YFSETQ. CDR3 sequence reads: CASGNIRASNQPQHF. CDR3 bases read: TGCGCCAGCGGCAACATCAGGGCTAGCAATCAGCCC.

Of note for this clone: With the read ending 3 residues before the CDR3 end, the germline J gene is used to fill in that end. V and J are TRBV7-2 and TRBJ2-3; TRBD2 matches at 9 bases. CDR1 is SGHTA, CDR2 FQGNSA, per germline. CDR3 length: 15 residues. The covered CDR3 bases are TGTGCCAGCAGCTTAGCAGCGGGGGGTGGGGAGACG. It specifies CASSLAAGGGET. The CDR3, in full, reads CASSLAAGGGETQYF.

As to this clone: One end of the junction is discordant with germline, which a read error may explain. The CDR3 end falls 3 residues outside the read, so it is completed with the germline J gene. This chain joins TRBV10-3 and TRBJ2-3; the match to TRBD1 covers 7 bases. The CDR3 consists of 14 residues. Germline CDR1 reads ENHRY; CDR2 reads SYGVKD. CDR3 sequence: CAISESGGAETQYF. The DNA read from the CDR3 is TGTGCCATCAGTGAGTCAGGGGGCGCAGAGACG.

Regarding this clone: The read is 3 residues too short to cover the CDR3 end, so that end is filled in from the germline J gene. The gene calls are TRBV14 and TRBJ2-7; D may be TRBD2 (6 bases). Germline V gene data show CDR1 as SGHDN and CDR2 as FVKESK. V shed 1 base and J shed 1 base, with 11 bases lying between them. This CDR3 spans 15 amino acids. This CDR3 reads CASSQGRGWSYEQYF. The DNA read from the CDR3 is TGTGCCAGCAGCCAAGGCCGGGGGTGGTCCTACGAG.